A selection of T cell receptor beta chains follows, all from one sample in a study of blood T cell repertoires in COVID-19. Using immunoSEQ multiplex PCR, the repertoire was profiled, and TCRdb retains in-frame clones only, with some absent. Counted here are about 180,000 clones, over 75% occurring once; the ten biggest clones make up 0.95% to 1.5%. The sequencing input was PBMCs or T cells enriched from blood (not recorded which). The receptors originated from a human donor with acute COVID-19. The donor label of this sample is uncertain. The CDR3 runs from the conserved cysteine through the conserved F or W.

j_gene: TRBJ1-5; v_gene: TRBV18; CDR3aa: CASSPIPTGPNQPQHF
j_gene: TRBJ2-7; v_gene: TRBV12-3/TRBV12-4; CDR3aa: CASSPGPEQYF
j_gene: TRBJ2-1; v_gene: TRBV7-2; CDR3aa: CASHGRSNEQFF
j_gene: TRBJ2-3; v_gene: TRBV11-3; CDR3aa: CASSLGQGDTQYF
j_gene: TRBJ2-3; v_gene: TRBV30; CDR3aa: CAWTRQGPSTDTQYF
j_gene: TRBJ1-1; v_gene: TRBV4-1; CDR3aa: CASSQTGRRTEAFF
j_gene: TRBJ1-4; v_gene: TRBV4-3; CDR3aa: CASSAGTGYEKLFF
j_gene: TRBJ1-2; v_gene: TRBV2; CDR3aa: CASSSDTYGYTF
j_gene: TRBJ1-6; v_gene: TRBV15; CDR3aa: CATSRDVGGVPLHF
j_gene: TRBJ1-1; v_gene: TRBV18; CDR3aa: CASSPLGTGWVNTEAFF
j_gene: TRBJ1-2; v_gene: TRBV19; CDR3aa: CASSTGGVYGYTF
j_gene: TRBJ2-7; v_gene: TRBV11-1; CDR3aa: CASSFGGEQYF